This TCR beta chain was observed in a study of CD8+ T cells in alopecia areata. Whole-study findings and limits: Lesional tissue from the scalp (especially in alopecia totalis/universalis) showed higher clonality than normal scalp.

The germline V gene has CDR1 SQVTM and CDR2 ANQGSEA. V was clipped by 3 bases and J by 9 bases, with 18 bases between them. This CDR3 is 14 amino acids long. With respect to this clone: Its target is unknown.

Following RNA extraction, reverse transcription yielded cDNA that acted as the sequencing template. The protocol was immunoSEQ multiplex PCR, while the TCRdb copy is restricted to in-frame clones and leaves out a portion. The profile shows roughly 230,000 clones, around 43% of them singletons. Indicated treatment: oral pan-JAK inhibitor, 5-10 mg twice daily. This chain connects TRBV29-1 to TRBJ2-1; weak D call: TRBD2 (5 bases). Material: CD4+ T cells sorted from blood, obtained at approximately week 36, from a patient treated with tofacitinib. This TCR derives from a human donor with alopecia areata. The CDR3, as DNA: TGCAGCGTTGAGCGGGTTCAACTTTTAGGTGAGCAGTTCTTC. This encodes CSVERVQLLGEQFF.